This entry is about one T cell receptor (beta chain). Its antigen is as yet unknown. The study separated CD4+ cells into CD45RA+ naive and CD45RA-negative memory subsets. The entry originates in a study of shared clonotypes between healthy human individuals. The study's findings and limits: Sampling covered nothing but blood. Tissue TCR repertoires likely differ from those found in blood. An effect of sequencing depth on clonotype sharing among donors was expected.

The V segment lost 1 base and the J segment 2 bases; nucleotides outside the gene matches: 4. This CDR3 has 16 residues. CDR1 SGHAT and CDR2 FQNNGV come from the germline V gene. Replicate sorted-subset PCRs were loaded with 150 to 250 ng DNA, roughly 33,000 T cell genomes. TCRdb keeps only in-frame clones here, not all; method: immunoSEQ multiplex PCR. The repertoire has millions of clones, around 90% of them found once; the top ten carry roughly 0.15%. The chain links TRBV11-2 to TRBJ1-3; 8 nucleotides line up with TRBD1. Sequenced: naive CD4+ T cells sorted from blood. Described subset: CD45RA+ positively selected. The sequence was obtained from a young man in good health. The CDR3 nucleotides are TGTGCCAGCAGCTTAGGGACAGGGCACACTGGAAACACCATATATTTT. Amino acid sequence: CASSLGTGHTGNTIYF.